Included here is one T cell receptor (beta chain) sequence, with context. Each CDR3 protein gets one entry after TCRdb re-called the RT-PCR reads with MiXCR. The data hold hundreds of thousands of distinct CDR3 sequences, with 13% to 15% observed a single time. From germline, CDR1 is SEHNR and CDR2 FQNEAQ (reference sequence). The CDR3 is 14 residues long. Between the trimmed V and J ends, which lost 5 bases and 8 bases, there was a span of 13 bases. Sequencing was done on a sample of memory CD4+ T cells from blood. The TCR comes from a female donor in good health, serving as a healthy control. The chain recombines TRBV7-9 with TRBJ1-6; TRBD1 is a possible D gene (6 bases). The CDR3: CASSRTVTDSPLHF. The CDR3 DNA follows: TGTGCCAGCAGCCGGACAGTAACAGATTCACCCCTCCACTTT.